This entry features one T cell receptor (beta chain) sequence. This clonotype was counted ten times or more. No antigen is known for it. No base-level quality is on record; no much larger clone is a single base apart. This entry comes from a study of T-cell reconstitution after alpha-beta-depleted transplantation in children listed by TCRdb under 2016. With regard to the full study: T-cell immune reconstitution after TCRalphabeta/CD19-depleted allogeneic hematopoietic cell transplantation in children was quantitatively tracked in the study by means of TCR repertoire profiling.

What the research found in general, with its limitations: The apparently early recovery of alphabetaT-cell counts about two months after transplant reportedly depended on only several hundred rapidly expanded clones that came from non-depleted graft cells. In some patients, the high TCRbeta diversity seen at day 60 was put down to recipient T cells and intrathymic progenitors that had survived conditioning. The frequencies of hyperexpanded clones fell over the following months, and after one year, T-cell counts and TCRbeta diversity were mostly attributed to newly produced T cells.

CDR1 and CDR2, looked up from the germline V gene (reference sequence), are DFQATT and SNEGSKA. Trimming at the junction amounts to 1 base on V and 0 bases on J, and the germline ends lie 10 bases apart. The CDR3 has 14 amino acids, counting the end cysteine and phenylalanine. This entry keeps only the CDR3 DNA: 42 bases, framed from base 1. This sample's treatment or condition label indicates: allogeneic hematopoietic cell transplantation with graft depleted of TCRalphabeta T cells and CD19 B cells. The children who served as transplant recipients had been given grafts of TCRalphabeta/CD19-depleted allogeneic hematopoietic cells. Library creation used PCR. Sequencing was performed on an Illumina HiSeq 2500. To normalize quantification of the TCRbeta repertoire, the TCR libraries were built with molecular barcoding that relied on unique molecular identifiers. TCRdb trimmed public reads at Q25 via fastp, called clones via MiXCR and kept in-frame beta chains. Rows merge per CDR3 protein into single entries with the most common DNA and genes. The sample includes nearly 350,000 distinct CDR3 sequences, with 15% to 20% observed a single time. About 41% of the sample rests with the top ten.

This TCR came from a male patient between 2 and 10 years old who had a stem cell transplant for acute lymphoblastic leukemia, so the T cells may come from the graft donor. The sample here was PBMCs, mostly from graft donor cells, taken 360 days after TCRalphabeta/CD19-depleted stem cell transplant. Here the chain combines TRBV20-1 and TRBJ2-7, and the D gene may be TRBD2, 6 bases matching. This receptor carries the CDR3 CSARGPGASYEQYF. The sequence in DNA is TGCAGTGCTAGAGGTCCGGGAGCCTCCTACGAGCAGTACTTC.